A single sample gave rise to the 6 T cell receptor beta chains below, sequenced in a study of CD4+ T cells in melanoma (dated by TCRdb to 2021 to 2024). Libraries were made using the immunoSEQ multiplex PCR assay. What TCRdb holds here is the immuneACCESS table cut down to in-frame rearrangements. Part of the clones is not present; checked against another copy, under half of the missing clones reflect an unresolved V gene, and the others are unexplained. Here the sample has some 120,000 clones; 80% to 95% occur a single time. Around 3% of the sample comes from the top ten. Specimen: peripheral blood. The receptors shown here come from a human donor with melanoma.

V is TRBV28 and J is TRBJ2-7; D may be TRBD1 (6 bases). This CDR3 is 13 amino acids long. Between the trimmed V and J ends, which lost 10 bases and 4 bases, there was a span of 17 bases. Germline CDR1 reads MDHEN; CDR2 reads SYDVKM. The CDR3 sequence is CATLGTTTYEQYF. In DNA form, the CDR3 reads TGTGCCACCCTCGGGACAACCACTTACGAGCAGTACTTC.

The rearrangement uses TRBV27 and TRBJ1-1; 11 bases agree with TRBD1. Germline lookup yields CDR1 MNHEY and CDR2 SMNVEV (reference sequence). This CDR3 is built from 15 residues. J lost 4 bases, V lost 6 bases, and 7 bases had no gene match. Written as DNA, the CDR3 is TGTGCCAGCAGGCCGGGACAGGGGGGCGTCACTGAAGCTTTCTTT. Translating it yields CASRPGQGGVTEAFF.

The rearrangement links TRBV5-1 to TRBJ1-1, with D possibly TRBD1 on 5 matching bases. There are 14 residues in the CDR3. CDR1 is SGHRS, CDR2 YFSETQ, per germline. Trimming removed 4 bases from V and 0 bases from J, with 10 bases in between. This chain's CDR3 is CASSGATMNTEAFF. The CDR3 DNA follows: TGCGCCAGCAGCGGGGCCACAATGAACACTGAAGCTTTCTTT.

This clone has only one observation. CDR3 protein: CASSTNTGVGAEAFF. In nucleotides, the CDR3 is TGTGCCAGCAGCACGAACACAGGGGTGGGCGCTGAAGCTTTCTTT. The chain uses TRBV7-9 and TRBJ1-1, with 7 bases matching TRBD1. V dropped 5 bases and J dropped 6; count of bases not matched to a gene: 12. The CDR3 is made up of 15 amino acids. The germline V gene has CDR1 SEHNR and CDR2 FQNEAQ (reference sequence).

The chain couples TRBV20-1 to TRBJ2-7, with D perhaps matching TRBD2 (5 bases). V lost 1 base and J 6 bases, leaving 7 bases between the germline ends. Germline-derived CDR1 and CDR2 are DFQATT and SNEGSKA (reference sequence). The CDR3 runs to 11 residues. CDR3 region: CSARAGFEQYF. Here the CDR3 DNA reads TGCAGTGCTAGAGCGGGGTTCGAGCAGTACTTC.

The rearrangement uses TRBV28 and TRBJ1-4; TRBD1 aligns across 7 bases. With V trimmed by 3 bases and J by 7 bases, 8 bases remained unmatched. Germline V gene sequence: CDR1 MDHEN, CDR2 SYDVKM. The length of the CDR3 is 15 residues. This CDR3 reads CASSFLQGGAEKLFF. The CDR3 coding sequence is TGTGCCAGCAGTTTTCTCCAGGGGGGGGCTGAAAAACTGTTTTTT.